This T cell receptor beta chain was captured in a study of response to subunit inactivated influenza vaccine. The germline gives CDR1 SGHRS, CDR2 YFSETQ. The CDR3 length is 16 residues. V shed 1 base and J 8 bases; nucleotides not matched to a gene: 7. TCRdb used MiXCR to reprocess the RT-PCR reads, holding one entry per CDR3 protein. The profile shows about 700,000 distinct CDR3 sequences, about 15% of them singletons. The sample holds many counts of this clonotype. Its antigen is still unknown. Broader study findings: T cells newly recruited by each seasonal influenza vaccination are few, the authors suggested.

Sequences were derived from PBMCs from blood, sampled 14 to 15 days before vaccination. This chain connects TRBV5-1 to TRBJ2-1, with 12 bases fitting TRBD2. This receptor was taken from a man aged 50-60 years who received an inactivated influenza vaccine. The CDR3 nucleotides read TGCGCCAGCAGCTTGTCGACTAGCGGGAGTATCGATGAGCAGTTCTTC. Amino acids: CASSLSTSGSIDEQFF.